This entry concerns a single T cell receptor beta chain. Antigen specificity is unknown. Study findings and constraints: Tumor Treg TCRs overlapped most with tumor naive CD4+ cells. Larger-cohort validation covered only one TCR beta V-J rearrangement.

Purified naive CD4+ T cells were depleted of CD25+ Tregs. From the 5' RACE reads, TCRdb called clonotypes with MiXCR, one entry per CDR3 protein. The profile covers 45,000 to 55,000 distinct CDR3 sequences, with around 25% appearing a single time and about 3% taken by the ten largest. Trimming pared 3 bases from V and 15 bases from J, leaving 18 bases between. This CDR3 is built from 13 residues. The germline V gene encodes CDR1 SGHNT and CDR2 YENEEA. This sequence originates from a female donor with breast cancer. Sequencing was performed on tumor-infiltrating naive CD4+ T cells sorted from the breast tumor. Subset described: naive CD4+ T cells, CD4+CD45RA+CD25-. The chain combines TRBV11-3 with TRBJ2-4; D may correspond to TRBD1 or TRBD2 (5 bases each). The CDR3 DNA sequence: TGTGCCAGCAGCTTTTATGGGACCGACGGCGCGTACTTC. Amino acids: CASSFYGTDGAYF.